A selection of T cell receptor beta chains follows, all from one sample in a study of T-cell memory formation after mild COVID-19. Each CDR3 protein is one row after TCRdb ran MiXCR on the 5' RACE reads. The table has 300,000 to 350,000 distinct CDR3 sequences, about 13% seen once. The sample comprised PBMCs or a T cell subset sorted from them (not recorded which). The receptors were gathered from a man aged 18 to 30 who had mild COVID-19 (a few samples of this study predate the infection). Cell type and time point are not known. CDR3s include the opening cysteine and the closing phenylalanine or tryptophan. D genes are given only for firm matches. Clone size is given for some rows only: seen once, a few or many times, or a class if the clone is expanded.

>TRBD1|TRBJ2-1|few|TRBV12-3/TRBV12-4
TGTGCCAGCAGATCATCGGACAGGGCCTACAATGAGCAGTTCTTC
CASRSSDRAYNEQFF
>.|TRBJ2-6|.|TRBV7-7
TGTGCTAGCAGCTTAGGAGTGCGGGGACCCAACGTCCTGACTTTC
CASSLGVRGPNVLTF
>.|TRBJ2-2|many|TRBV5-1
TGCGCCAGCAGCTTGGTACGGGGGAACACCGGGGAGCTGTTTTTT
CASSLVRGNTGELFF
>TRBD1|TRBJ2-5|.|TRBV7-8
TGTGCCAGCAGCTCCAGCAGGGGGTATGAAGAGACCCAGTACTTC
CASSSSRGYEETQYF
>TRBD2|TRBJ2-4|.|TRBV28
TGTGCCAGCGCAACTGAGACAGCGGGGAGGTACTTC
CASATETAGRYF
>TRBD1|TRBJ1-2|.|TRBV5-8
TGTGCCAGCAGCGGAATTACAGGGGGCAGTTACACCTTC
CASSGITGGSYTF
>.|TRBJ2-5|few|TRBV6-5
TGTGCCAGCAGTTACTCCGGGGTACTCGAGGAGACCCAGTACTTC
CASSYSGVLEETQYF
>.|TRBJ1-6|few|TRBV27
TGTGCCAGCAGTTTATTTAGGGATTATAATTCACCCCTCCACTTT
CASSLFRDYNSPLHF
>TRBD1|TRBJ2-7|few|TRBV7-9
TGTGCCAGCAGTCAGGACCGGGACAGCCTCGAGCAGTACTTC
CASSQDRDSLEQYF
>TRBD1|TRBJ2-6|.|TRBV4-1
TGCGCCAGCAGCCAAGTAGGGGGCAGGGGAAAGACAGGGGCCAACGTCCTGACTTTC
CASSQVGGRGKTGANVLTF
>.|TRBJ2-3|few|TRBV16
TGTGCCAGCAGACCATCGGGGGACGATACGCAGTATTTT
CASRPSGDDTQYF